These T cell receptor beta chains were read from a single sample in a study of cytomegalovirus exposure and HLA in healthy donors. The protocol was immunoSEQ multiplex PCR, while the TCRdb copy is restricted to in-frame clones and leaves out a portion. The repertoire includes 150,000 to 200,000 clones, about 13% of them detected once, and over 6.5% sits in the top ten. The sequenced sample consisted of PBMCs. These receptors all stem from a man aged 50-59 years in good health and CMV-seropositive. CDR3s include the opening cysteine and the closing phenylalanine or tryptophan. Fields, in order: D gene, J gene, V gene, clone size, CDR3 DNA, CDR3 protein. The D gene is left open where the match is weak. Clone size is stated in some rows and not others, as once, few, many or a class when expanded.

D: TRBD1
J: TRBJ1-6
V: TRBV9
size: -
DNA: TGTGCCAGCAGCGAACAGGGGGATAATTCACCCCTCCACTTT
CDR3: CASSEQGDNSPLHF

D: -
J: TRBJ2-7
V: TRBV6-1
size: -
DNA: TGTGCCAGCAAGGCAGGGGTCGGCGAGCAGTACTTC
CDR3: CASKAGVGEQYF

D: -
J: TRBJ2-5
V: TRBV9
size: -
DNA: TGTGCCAGCAGCGCAGGGACTGGGCAAGAGACCCAGTACTTC
CDR3: CASSAGTGQETQYF

D: -
J: TRBJ2-5
V: TRBV11-3
size: few
DNA: TGTGCCAGCAGCTTAAACAGGACAAACCGAGAGACCCAGTACTTC
CDR3: CASSLNRTNRETQYF

D: TRBD1
J: TRBJ2-5
V: TRBV15
size: -
DNA: TGTGCCACCTCCTTGGGACAGGAGCCGGAGACCCAGTACTTC
CDR3: CATSLGQEPETQYF

D: -
J: TRBJ2-5
V: TRBV5-4
size: few
DNA: TGTGCCAGCAGCTTGTCGGTCAAGACAGGGAGGCATTTCGAGACCCAGTACTTC
CDR3: CASSLSVKTGRHFETQYF

D: TRBD1
J: TRBJ1-2
V: TRBV19
size: -
DNA: TGTGCCAGTGAGGGACAGGCACTCGGCTACACCTTC
CDR3: CASEGQALGYTF

D: -
J: TRBJ2-7
V: TRBV7-9
size: -
DNA: TGTGCCAGCAGCTTAGGGCAGGGGGGAGTCTACGAGCAGTACTTC
CDR3: CASSLGQGGVYEQYF

D: -
J: TRBJ1-1
V: TRBV27
size: few
DNA: TGTGCCAGCAGTTCATTTACATGGACTGAAGCTTTCTTT
CDR3: CASSSFTWTEAFF

D: -
J: TRBJ2-7
V: TRBV5-6
size: few
DNA: TGTGCCAGCAGCTCAGGGGTCGAGCAGTACTTC
CDR3: CASSSGVEQYF

D: TRBD1
J: TRBJ1-1
V: TRBV10-1
size: few
DNA: TGCGCCAGCAGGGGGACAGTGGTGAACACTGAAGCTTTCTTT
CDR3: CASRGTVVNTEAFF

D: TRBD2
J: TRBJ2-3
V: TRBV13
size: -
DNA: TGTGCCACCCCCCGGGCTAGCGGGGGTCAAGGCACAGATACGCAGTATTTT
CDR3: CATPRASGGQGTDTQYF

D: TRBD2
J: TRBJ2-1
V: TRBV12-5
size: few
DNA: TGTGCTAGTGGACTAGCGGGGGGGTCCTACAATGAGCAGTTCTTC
CDR3: CASGLAGGSYNEQFF

D: TRBD1
J: TRBJ1-4
V: TRBV9
size: few
DNA: TGTGCCAGCAGCCCGGGACAGCCGGGGGCACCTAATGAAAAACTGTTTTTT
CDR3: CASSPGQPGAPNEKLFF

D: -
J: TRBJ1-5
V: TRBV21-1
size: -
DNA: TGTGCCAGCAGCCCAGGGCGGCTGGGAGGTGGGCAGCCCCAGCATTTT
CDR3: CASSPGRLGGGQPQHF

D: TRBD1
J: TRBJ2-3
V: TRBV11-3
size: -
DNA: TGTGCCAGCAGCTTAAGGGGGCCCCGCACAGATACGCAGTATTTT
CDR3: CASSLRGPRTDTQYF

D: -
J: TRBJ1-2
V: TRBV2
size: -
DNA: TGTGCCAGCAGTGAGGGGCCGGGCTACACCTTC
CDR3: CASSEGPGYTF

D: TRBD1
J: TRBJ1-1
V: TRBV7-9
size: few
DNA: TGTGCCAGCAACGCCGGGACAGGGAACACTGAAGCTTTCTTT
CDR3: CASNAGTGNTEAFF

D: TRBD2
J: TRBJ2-3
V: TRBV5-1
size: few
DNA: TGCGCCAGCAGCTTGGTTGGGACTAGCGTTGGAGATACGCAGTATTTT
CDR3: CASSLVGTSVGDTQYF

D: TRBD1
J: TRBJ2-7
V: TRBV18
size: -
DNA: TGTGCCAGCTCACCCTCCTCAGGGGGAGCCTACGAGCAGTACTTC
CDR3: CASSPSSGGAYEQYF

D: TRBD1
J: TRBJ1-2
V: TRBV4-3
size: few
DNA: TGCGCCAGCAGCCAAGATCAGAGACAGGGGTTCTATGGCTACACCTTC
CDR3: CASSQDQRQGFYGYTF

D: -
J: TRBJ2-7
V: TRBV5-8
size: few
DNA: TGTGCCAGCAGCTTATGGGACACCTTGCCCCACGAGCAGTACTTC
CDR3: CASSLWDTLPHEQYF

D: TRBD1
J: TRBJ1-2
V: TRBV28
size: few
DNA: TGTGCCAGCAGGGCCTGGACAGGCGGCTACACCTTC
CDR3: CASRAWTGGYTF

D: TRBD1
J: TRBJ1-2
V: TRBV27
size: few
DNA: TGTGCCAGCAGTTTATCTGCCGGGACAGGGATTATCGACTATGGCTACACCTTC
CDR3: CASSLSAGTGIIDYGYTF

D: TRBD2
J: TRBJ2-1
V: TRBV18
size: few
DNA: TGTGCCAGCTCACGTAAGCCGGGACTAAGCTCCTACAATGAGCAGTTCTTC
CDR3: CASSRKPGLSSYNEQFF

D: -
J: TRBJ1-3
V: TRBV29-1
size: -
DNA: TGCAGCGTTCGGGAAACTGGAAACACCATATATTTT
CDR3: CSVRETGNTIYF

D: TRBD1
J: TRBJ2-3
V: TRBV29-1
size: -
DNA: TGCAGCGGCGCCCCCCGGGACAGGATCCCAGATACGCAGTATTTT
CDR3: CSGAPRDRIPDTQYF

D: TRBD2
J: TRBJ2-3
V: TRBV27
size: few
DNA: TGTGCCAGCAGTTTAAGGTGGGGGGGTGCAGATACGCAGTATTTT
CDR3: CASSLRWGGADTQYF